The TCR beta chain described here comes from a study of blood T cell repertoires in COVID-19. Study-wide context: Samples taken during acute and convalescent COVID-19 were collected in the United States, Italy and Spain. The analysed material was cDNA or gDNA that came from T cells, B-cell-depleted T cells, or PBMCs.

The authors' processing: By means of reference gene primer amplification, nucleated cell counts were estimated. The table came from immunoSEQ multiplex PCR; TCRdb's copy has only in-frame clones and leaves some out. That table is the source of V, J and clone size, and D and trimming were worked out from the DNA. The sample lists 300,000 or so clones, 85% seen once, with around 4% in the top ten. The CDR3 has 13 amino acids. The V segment lost 0 bases and the J segment 13 bases; nucleotides outside the gene matches: 7. CDR1 is KGHSH, CDR2 LQKENI, per germline. V and J are TRBV18 and TRBJ2-5, with TRBD2 matching over 8 bases. The receptor comes from a woman aged 50 to 60 with active or convalescent COVID-19. Sequencing was performed on peripheral blood. The CDR3 sequence is CASSPPELADRYF. The CDR3 DNA is TGTGCCAGCTCACCACCGGAACTAGCGGATAGGTACTTC. The full variable domain, completed using reference TRBV18 and TRBJ2-5, is NAGVMQNPRHLVRRRGQEARLRCSPMKGHSHVYWYRQLPEEGLKFMVYLQKENIIDESGMPKERFSAEFPKEGPSILRIQQVVRGDSAAYFCASSPPELADRYFGPGTRLLVL.